This is a list of T cell receptor beta chains from one sample in a study of shared clonotypes between healthy human individuals. The protocol was immunoSEQ multiplex PCR, while the TCRdb copy is restricted to in-frame clones and leaves out a portion. The table has around 2.5 million clones, over 85% seen once. Sample: naive CD4+ T cells from PBMCs. The receptors were gathered from a man aged 18 to 35 in good health. Some clones in this sample may be carry-over from other donors' samples. CDR3s include the opening cysteine and the closing phenylalanine or tryptophan. Fields, in order: D gene, clone size, J gene, V gene, CDR3 protein, CDR3 DNA. The D gene is left open where the match is weak. Size values are once, few and many counts, or a class for expanded clones, and some rows have none.

d_call: TRBD1
clone_size: once
j_call: TRBJ1-3
v_call: TRBV5-4
cdr3_aa: CASSLGTASGNTIYF
cdr3_nt: TGTGCCAGCAGCCTGGGGACAGCCTCTGGAAACACCATATATTTT

d_call: TRBD1
clone_size: once
j_call: TRBJ2-2
v_call: TRBV5-1
cdr3_aa: CASSFGQGLLAVGELFF
cdr3_nt: TGCGCCAGCAGCTTTGGACAGGGGCTTCTTGCTGTCGGGGAGCTGTTTTTT

d_call: .
clone_size: .
j_call: TRBJ2-3
v_call: TRBV4-1
cdr3_aa: CASSQDTTASEYF
cdr3_nt: TGCGCCAGCAGCCAAGATACGACCGCCAGTGAGTATTTT

d_call: .
clone_size: .
j_call: TRBJ1-4
v_call: TRBV30
cdr3_aa: CAWSQSNEKLFF
cdr3_nt: TGTGCCTGGAGCCAGTCAAATGAAAAACTGTTTTTT

d_call: TRBD2
clone_size: .
j_call: TRBJ2-1
v_call: TRBV15
cdr3_aa: CATSRLGLADNNEQFF
cdr3_nt: TGTGCCACCAGCAGATTGGGACTAGCGGATAACAATGAGCAGTTCTTC

d_call: .
clone_size: .
j_call: TRBJ2-1
v_call: TRBV28
cdr3_aa: CASLSGGAYNEQFF
cdr3_nt: TGTGCCAGCCTGAGCGGTGGGGCCTACAATGAGCAGTTCTTC

d_call: TRBD1
clone_size: .
j_call: TRBJ1-1
v_call: TRBV5-1
cdr3_aa: CASSTRTGSGTEAFF
cdr3_nt: TGCGCCAGCAGCACTCGGACAGGGTCGGGCACTGAAGCTTTCTTT

d_call: TRBD2
clone_size: once
j_call: TRBJ2-2
v_call: TRBV5-1
cdr3_aa: CASSLVGEGLRELFF
cdr3_nt: TGCGCCAGCAGCTTGGTGGGGGAGGGCCTTCGGGAGCTGTTTTTT

d_call: .
clone_size: few
j_call: TRBJ1-5
v_call: TRBV18
cdr3_aa: CASSPVPLQPQHF
cdr3_nt: TGTGCCAGCTCACCGGTCCCGCTACAGCCCCAGCATTTT

d_call: .
clone_size: few
j_call: TRBJ2-2
v_call: TRBV28
cdr3_aa: CASSSVTGELFF
cdr3_nt: TGTGCCAGCAGTTCTGTGACCGGGGAGCTGTTTTTT

d_call: TRBD1
clone_size: .
j_call: TRBJ2-7
v_call: TRBV11-3
cdr3_aa: CASSLGGDRGSREQYF
cdr3_nt: TGTGCCAGCAGCTTAGGAGGGGACAGGGGCTCTCGGGAGCAGTACTTC

d_call: TRBD2
clone_size: once
j_call: TRBJ2-1
v_call: TRBV4-3
cdr3_aa: CASSQVRTSGYNEQFF
cdr3_nt: TGCGCCAGCAGCCAAGTTCGGACTAGCGGATACAATGAGCAGTTCTTC

d_call: .
clone_size: .
j_call: TRBJ1-3
v_call: TRBV18
cdr3_aa: CASSPPGISGNTIYF
cdr3_nt: TGTGCCAGCTCACCACCAGGGATCTCTGGAAACACCATATATTTT

d_call: .
clone_size: .
j_call: TRBJ2-2
v_call: TRBV5-1
cdr3_aa: CASSVPTNTGELFF
cdr3_nt: TGCGCCAGCAGCGTCCCTACGAACACCGGGGAGCTGTTTTTT

d_call: TRBD2
clone_size: .
j_call: TRBJ2-3
v_call: TRBV5-8
cdr3_aa: CASSLVSGSTDTQYF
cdr3_nt: TGTGCCAGCAGCTTGGTTAGCGGGAGTACAGATACGCAGTATTTT

d_call: TRBD2
clone_size: once
j_call: TRBJ2-7
v_call: TRBV28
cdr3_aa: CASSPSPRGRGYEQYF
cdr3_nt: TGTGCCAGCAGTCCCTCCCCCCGCGGGAGGGGCTACGAGCAGTACTTC

d_call: .
clone_size: .
j_call: TRBJ2-1
v_call: TRBV15
cdr3_aa: CATSREPGNEQFF
cdr3_nt: TGTGCCACCAGCAGAGAACCGGGTAATGAGCAGTTCTTC

d_call: .
clone_size: .
j_call: TRBJ1-1
v_call: TRBV6-1
cdr3_aa: CASSDSLPDLVLF
cdr3_nt: TGTGCCAGCAGTGACAGCTTGCCGGACCTGGTCCTCTTT

d_call: .
clone_size: .
j_call: TRBJ2-7
v_call: TRBV5-1
cdr3_aa: CASSLGHGVSSYEQYF
cdr3_nt: TGCGCCAGCAGCCTTGGTCATGGGGTTAGCTCCTACGAGCAGTACTTC

d_call: .
clone_size: .
j_call: TRBJ2-7
v_call: TRBV10-1
cdr3_aa: CASSGQDSYEQYF
cdr3_nt: TGCGCCAGCAGTGGGCAGGACTCCTACGAGCAGTACTTC

d_call: TRBD1
clone_size: few
j_call: TRBJ1-1
v_call: TRBV5-6
cdr3_aa: CASSLGGRQGRTEAFF
cdr3_nt: TGTGCCAGCAGCTTGGGGGGCCGACAGGGACGAACTGAAGCTTTCTTT

d_call: TRBD1
clone_size: .
j_call: TRBJ1-2
v_call: TRBV28
cdr3_aa: CASSLSGRGGYGYTF
cdr3_nt: TGTGCCAGCAGTTTATCGGGCAGGGGGGGCTATGGCTACACCTTC

d_call: .
clone_size: .
j_call: TRBJ1-4
v_call: TRBV6-1
cdr3_aa: CASSEMRTSATNEKLFF
cdr3_nt: TGTGCCAGCAGTGAAATGAGGACATCCGCAACTAATGAAAAACTGTTTTTT

d_call: .
clone_size: .
j_call: TRBJ2-5
v_call: TRBV19
cdr3_aa: CASSLAETQYF
cdr3_nt: TGTGCCAGTAGTCTAGCAGAGACCCAGTACTTC

d_call: .
clone_size: .
j_call: TRBJ2-3
v_call: TRBV6-1
cdr3_aa: CASSAGTVAQDTQYF
cdr3_nt: TGTGCCAGCAGTGCGGGGACGGTAGCACAGGATACGCAGTATTTT

d_call: .
clone_size: .
j_call: TRBJ1-5
v_call: TRBV28
cdr3_aa: CASKFGALGGQPQHF
cdr3_nt: TGTGCCAGCAAATTCGGGGCCCTCGGAGGCCAGCCCCAGCATTTT

d_call: .
clone_size: .
j_call: TRBJ2-1
v_call: TRBV28
cdr3_aa: CASSSPVGVEQFF
cdr3_nt: TGTGCCAGCAGCTCCCCCGTGGGAGTGGAGCAGTTCTTC

d_call: TRBD2
clone_size: .
j_call: TRBJ2-1
v_call: TRBV6-4
cdr3_aa: CASSEVSGSYNEQFF
cdr3_nt: TGTGCCAGCAGTGAGGTTAGCGGGTCCTACAATGAGCAGTTCTTC

d_call: TRBD1
clone_size: .
j_call: TRBJ2-5
v_call: TRBV6-1
cdr3_aa: CASSETSGRGRWETQYF
cdr3_nt: TGTGCCAGCAGTGAAACGTCCGGCAGGGGGCGCTGGGAGACCCAGTACTTC

d_call: .
clone_size: .
j_call: TRBJ1-2
v_call: TRBV5-1
cdr3_aa: CASSLDSPNYGYTF
cdr3_nt: TGCGCCAGCAGCTTGGACAGTCCTAACTATGGCTACACCTTC

d_call: .
clone_size: .
j_call: TRBJ2-1
v_call: TRBV7-2
cdr3_aa: CASSLRQWGAYNEQFF
cdr3_nt: TGTGCCAGCAGCTTAAGGCAGTGGGGGGCCTACAATGAGCAGTTCTTC

d_call: .
clone_size: .
j_call: TRBJ2-6
v_call: TRBV30
cdr3_aa: CAWTIAGANVLTF
cdr3_nt: TGTGCCTGGACCATCGCCGGGGCCAACGTCCTGACTTTC

d_call: .
clone_size: few
j_call: TRBJ1-1
v_call: TRBV10-1
cdr3_aa: CACNQESTEAFF
cdr3_nt: TGCGCCTGTAACCAGGAGAGCACTGAAGCTTTCTTT

d_call: TRBD2
clone_size: .
j_call: TRBJ2-3
v_call: TRBV7-2
cdr3_aa: CASSRGLVTDTQYF
cdr3_nt: TGTGCCAGCAGCCGGGGACTAGTCACAGATACGCAGTATTTT

d_call: .
clone_size: .
j_call: TRBJ2-7
v_call: TRBV5-1
cdr3_aa: CASSLVRSTYEQYF
cdr3_nt: TGCGCCAGCAGCTTGGTAAGGAGCACCTACGAGCAGTACTTC

d_call: TRBD2
clone_size: .
j_call: TRBJ2-1
v_call: TRBV28
cdr3_aa: CASSDLGSGIYNEQFF
cdr3_nt: TGTGCCAGCAGTGACCTTGGTAGCGGGATATACAATGAGCAGTTCTTC

d_call: TRBD1
clone_size: .
j_call: TRBJ2-5
v_call: TRBV7-3
cdr3_aa: CASSPGQGGTQYF
cdr3_nt: TGTGCCAGCAGCCCGGGACAGGGAGGGACCCAGTACTTC

d_call: .
clone_size: .
j_call: TRBJ2-3
v_call: TRBV10-3
cdr3_aa: CAISDSASTDTQYF
cdr3_nt: TGTGCCATCAGCGACTCAGCTAGCACAGATACGCAGTATTTT

d_call: TRBD1
clone_size: .
j_call: TRBJ1-2
v_call: TRBV5-4
cdr3_aa: CASSSPGQGRIGYTF
cdr3_nt: TGTGCCAGCAGCTCACCGGGACAGGGGAGAATCGGCTACACCTTC

d_call: .
clone_size: .
j_call: TRBJ2-7
v_call: TRBV6-5
cdr3_aa: CASSYSSGIYEQYF
cdr3_nt: TGTGCCAGCAGTTACTCATCGGGGATCTACGAGCAGTACTTC

d_call: .
clone_size: .
j_call: TRBJ1-5
v_call: TRBV2
cdr3_aa: CASSLALPGNQPQHF
cdr3_nt: TGTGCCAGCAGTCTTGCCCTCCCGGGCAATCAGCCCCAGCATTTT

d_call: TRBD2
clone_size: once
j_call: TRBJ2-1
v_call: TRBV27
cdr3_aa: CASSFKGAGTSGNYEQFF
cdr3_nt: TGTGCCAGCAGTTTTAAAGGTGCGGGGACTAGCGGGAACTATGAGCAGTTCTTC

d_call: TRBD2
clone_size: .
j_call: TRBJ2-1
v_call: TRBV9
cdr3_aa: CASSRASGRAMYHEQFF
cdr3_nt: TGTGCCAGCAGCCGGGCTAGCGGGAGGGCCATGTACCATGAGCAGTTCTTC

d_call: .
clone_size: .
j_call: TRBJ2-1
v_call: TRBV19
cdr3_aa: CASKNSDASSYNEQFF
cdr3_nt: TGTGCCAGCAAAAACTCGGACGCGAGCTCCTACAATGAGCAGTTCTTC

d_call: .
clone_size: .
j_call: TRBJ2-2
v_call: TRBV9
cdr3_aa: CASSVQPGELFF
cdr3_nt: TGTGCCAGCAGCGTTCAGCCCGGGGAGCTGTTTTTT

d_call: TRBD2
clone_size: .
j_call: TRBJ2-7
v_call: TRBV5-1
cdr3_aa: CASSPRGGTSYEQYF
cdr3_nt: TGCGCCAGCAGCCCCCGGGGGGGCACCTCCTACGAGCAGTACTTC

d_call: .
clone_size: .
j_call: TRBJ1-5
v_call: TRBV7-6
cdr3_aa: CASSLDGGQPQHF
cdr3_nt: TGTGCCAGCAGCTTAGATGGCGGTCAGCCCCAGCATTTT

d_call: .
clone_size: once
j_call: TRBJ1-3
v_call: TRBV5-5
cdr3_aa: CASSLQISGNTIYF
cdr3_nt: TGTGCCAGCAGCTTACAGATCTCTGGAAACACCATATATTTT

d_call: TRBD1
clone_size: once
j_call: TRBJ2-2
v_call: TRBV11-1
cdr3_aa: CASSLRGQGSQAGELFF
cdr3_nt: TGTGCCAGCAGCTTACGGGGACAGGGGTCGCAGGCCGGGGAGCTGTTTTTT

d_call: .
clone_size: .
j_call: TRBJ1-5
v_call: TRBV30
cdr3_aa: CAWSDSDIQPQHF
cdr3_nt: TGTGCCTGGAGTGATTCGGACATCCAGCCCCAGCATTTT

d_call: .
clone_size: .
j_call: TRBJ2-7
v_call: TRBV4-1
cdr3_aa: CASSPLWDGSYEQYF
cdr3_nt: TGCGCCAGCAGCCCCCTTTGGGACGGATCCTACGAGCAGTACTTC

d_call: .
clone_size: .
j_call: TRBJ2-7
v_call: TRBV28
cdr3_aa: CASSWGLGRETYEQYF
cdr3_nt: TGTGCCAGCAGTTGGGGTTTGGGCAGGGAGACATACGAGCAGTACTTC

d_call: .
clone_size: .
j_call: TRBJ2-1
v_call: TRBV15
cdr3_aa: CATSRDRGTRNEQFF
cdr3_nt: TGTGCCACCAGCAGAGATCGCGGCACGAGGAATGAGCAGTTCTTC

d_call: TRBD1
clone_size: .
j_call: TRBJ2-3
v_call: TRBV5-1
cdr3_aa: CASSLGQETDTQYF
cdr3_nt: TGCGCCAGCAGCTTAGGACAGGAGACAGATACGCAGTATTTT